Each of the 30 T cell receptor beta chains below was sequenced from the same sample in a study of T cells after yellow fever vaccination. Each CDR3 protein gets one entry after TCRdb re-called the 5' RACE reads with MiXCR. This sample carries about 230,000 distinct CDR3 sequences, 6% to 8% of them seen once, and the ten largest clones take 1% to 1.2%. This specimen was CD4+ T cells sorted from PBMCs, taken on the day of the yellow fever booster vaccination. These receptors came from a man aged 25-45 years who received the YFV17D yellow fever vaccine.

This clonotype was counted ten times or more. The V call is TRBV28, the J call TRBJ2-7; 10 positions match TRBD1. Germline assignment: CDR1 MDHEN and CDR2 SYDVKM. The CDR3 sequence is 14 residues long. Trimming at V came to 4 bases and at J to 6 bases, leaving 6 bases not matched to a gene. CDR3 DNA: TGTGCCAGCAGTTCGGGACAGGGGTTTGTCGAGCAGTACTTC. Protein: CASSSGQGFVEQYF.

This clonotype came up a few times. The chain employs TRBV7-2 and TRBJ1-1; D not resolved. Germline lookup yields CDR1 SGHTA and CDR2 FQGNSA. The CDR3 loop spans 14 amino acids. The V and J ends lost 6 bases and 2 bases respectively, with 13 bases between them. CDR3 residues: CASRSGRANTEAFF. CDR3 DNA: TGTGCCAGCAGGTCGGGCAGAGCCAACACTGAAGCTTTCTTT.

This clonotype turned up a few times. This chain uses TRBV7-8 with TRBJ1-6; weak D call: TRBD1 (6 bases). Trimming pared 6 bases from V and 7 bases from J, leaving 7 bases between. The CDR3 is made up of 12 amino acids. CDR1 SGHVS and CDR2 FQNEAQ come from the germline V gene. DNA of the CDR3: TGTGCCAGCAGACAGGGAAATTCACCCCTCCACTTT. It translates to CASRQGNSPLHF.

The V gene is TRBV7-9, the J gene TRBJ1-4, with 8 bases matching TRBD1. Germline CDR1 reads SEHNR; CDR2 reads FQNEAQ (reference sequence). The CDR3 totals 17 residues. The J segment lost 8 bases and the V segment lost 0 bases, leaving 11 bases of the junction unmatched. The CDR3 DNA sequence: TGTGCCAGCAGCTTAGCGCAAGGACAGGGAAGTAAGGAAAAACTGTTTTTT. Translated, it gives CASSLAQGQGSKEKLFF.

This clonotype has just a few counts. In nucleotides, the CDR3 is TGTGCCAGCAGTTTGGGGCAGGGGCTGAGTGAGCAGTTCTTC. Amino acid sequence: CASSLGQGLSEQFF. V usage is TRBV12-3 or TRBV12-4 and J usage is TRBJ2-1, with a weak D call TRBD1 (6 bases). The CDR3 is made up of 14 amino acids. Between the trimmed V and J ends, which lost 3 bases and 9 bases, there was a span of 15 bases.

This clonotype was seen more than once but under ten times. V gene TRBV6-2 or TRBV6-3 combines with J gene TRBJ1-5; D unclear. Between the trimmed V and J ends, which lost 2 bases and 3 bases, there was a span of 11 bases. The length of the CDR3 is 15 residues. The germline gives CDR1 MNHEY, CDR2 SVGEGT. The CDR3 loop reads CASSYGRGFNQPQHF. The CDR3 DNA is TGTGCCAGCAGTTACGGGAGAGGGTTCAATCAGCCCCAGCATTTT.

This clonotype has a handful of counts. CDR3 region: CASSLAGSMGQPQHF. CDR3 coding DNA: TGTGCCAGCAGCTTAGCCGGCAGCATGGGTCAGCCCCAGCATTTT. J is TRBJ1-5 and V is TRBV7-9; the D is unclear. The CDR3 loop spans 15 amino acids. The V end was cut by 0 bases, the J end by 6 bases, with 12 bases between. Germline V gene data show CDR1 as SEHNR and CDR2 as FQNEAQ (reference sequence).

This clonotype was found many times. The chain carries TRBV18 and TRBJ2-7; 8 nucleotides match TRBD2. Germline V gives CDR1 KGHSH, CDR2 LQKENI. Trimming took 6 bases from V and 2 from J; bases not matched to a gene: 6. This CDR3 contains 14 residues. CDR3 amino acids: CASSPAGLAYEQYF. The CDR3 DNA follows: TGTGCCAGCTCCCCCGCGGGACTAGCCTACGAGCAGTACTTC.

This clonotype was counted a few times. The chain has TRBV20-1 and TRBJ2-4, with 8 nucleotides matching TRBD2. The CDR3 runs to 14 residues. In germline, CDR1 is DFQATT, CDR2 SNEGSKA (reference sequence). The CDR3 sequence is CAPRGDGRGDIQYF. The CDR3 DNA reads as TGCGCCCCCCGGGGAGACGGGAGGGGAGACATTCAGTACTTC.

This clonotype appeared many times. The V call is TRBV28, the J call TRBJ2-6, with D unresolved. V lost 3 bases to trimming and J lost 0 bases, with 6 bases between them. CDR3 length: 15 amino acids. CDR1 MDHEN and CDR2 SYDVKM come from the germline V gene. In DNA form, the CDR3 reads TGTGCCAGCAGTTTGCTATCCTCTGGGGCCAACGTCCTGACTTTC. Its protein is CASSLLSSGANVLTF.

The V call is TRBV6-1, the J call TRBJ1-1, with 8 bases that match TRBD1. Germline assignment: CDR1 MNHNS and CDR2 SASEGT. The V and J ends lost 6 bases and 4 bases, in that order; junction bases with no gene match: 7. This CDR3 has 14 residues. DNA for the CDR3: TGTGCCAGCAGACCCGGGGACAGGCTCACTGAAGCTTTCTTT. It is translated as CASRPGDRLTEAFF.

This clonotype was detected ten times or more. V gene TRBV3-1 combines with J gene TRBJ2-1; D gene uncertain. CDR3 length: 11 residues. Trimming took off 5 bases at V and 6 bases at J, with 5 bases between the two ends. Germline assignment: CDR1 LGHDT and CDR2 YNNKEL (reference sequence). CDR3 in DNA: TGTGCCAGCAGCTTAACCAATGAGCAGTTCTTC. This codes for CASSLTNEQFF.

This chain joins TRBV4-3 and TRBJ2-1; D uncertain. CDR3 length: 17 residues. The germline V and J ends were trimmed by 4 bases and 5 bases, with 21 bases remaining between them. The germline V gene encodes CDR1 LGHNA and CDR2 YSLEER. The CDR3 coding sequence is TGCGCCAGCAGCCCCGACGCTGGGTTCGGATCCAACAATGAGCAGTTCTTC. Amino acid sequence: CASSPDAGFGSNNEQFF.

V is TRBV14 and J is TRBJ2-5, with 7 bases identical to TRBD2. The trim removed 4 bases at V and 1 base at J, leaving 6 bases unmatched. Germline V gives CDR1 SGHDN, CDR2 FVKESK. The CDR3 totals 15 residues. CDR3 in amino acids: CASSPMGGPQETQYF. The CDR3 region has the DNA TGTGCCAGCAGCCCGATGGGAGGGCCCCAAGAGACCCAGTACTTC. The full variable domain, in which reference TRBV14 and TRBJ2-5 provide the parts outside the CDR3, is EAGVTQFPSHSVIEKGQTVTLRCDPISGHDNLYWYRRVMGKEIKFLLHFVKESKQDESGMPNNRFLAERTGGTYSTLKVQPAELEDSGVYFCASSPMGGPQETQYFGPGTRLLVL.

As concerns this clonotype: The junction departs from the called germline gene at one end, perhaps through a read error. This chain joins TRBV24-1 and TRBJ2-1; 9 bases are shared with TRBD1. The CDR3 consists of 19 residues. CDR1 KGHDR and CDR2 SFDVKD come from the germline V gene. DNA of the CDR3: TGTGCTACCAGTGATGCACCGGGACAGGGAGGGAGCTCCTACAATGAGCAGTTCTTC. It yields the protein CATSDAPGQGGSSYNEQFF.

This clonotype was found a few times. This chain uses TRBV7-2 with TRBJ2-7; 9 bases match TRBD2. Germline assignment: CDR1 SGHTA and CDR2 FQGNSA. CDR3 length equals 16 residues. The V gene end was trimmed by 0 bases and the J gene end by 5 bases; junction bases not matched to a gene: 8. DNA of the CDR3: TGTGCCAGCAGCTTAGCGTCAGGCGGGAGGGCCGACGAGCAGTACTTC. Its translation: CASSLASGGRADEQYF. Together with reference TRBV7-2 and TRBJ2-7, the CDR3 gives the full variable domain: GAGVSQSPSNKVTEKGKDVELRCDPISGHTALYWYRQSLGQGLEFLIYFQGNSAPDKSGLPSDRFSAERTGGSVSTLTIQRTQQEDSAVYLCASSLASGGRADEQYFGPGTRLTVT.

Of note for this clonotype: Being one base from a much bigger clone, this may be a read error. The chain is built from TRBV5-1 and TRBJ2-4; TRBD1 aligns across 8 bases. The CDR3 spans 13 residues. Trimming at V came to 4 bases and at J to 16 bases, leaving 13 bases not matched to a gene. Looked up from germline, CDR1 is SGHRS and CDR2 is YFSETQ. The CDR3 DNA sequence: TGCGCCAGCAGCCCCATGCCGGATCAGGGGGCCTACTTC. This codes for CASSPMPDQGAYF. Together with reference TRBV5-1 and TRBJ2-4, the CDR3 gives the full variable domain: KAGVTQTPRYLIKTRGQQVTLSCSPISGHRSVSWYQQTPGQGLQFLFEYFSETQRNKGNFPGRFSGRQFSNSRSEMNVSTLELGDSALYLCASSPMPDQGAYFGAGTRLSVL.

The J gene is TRBJ2-3, the V gene TRBV7-2; D gene uncertain. Looked up from germline, CDR1 is SGHTA and CDR2 is FQGNSA. This CDR3 is built from 14 residues. V was clipped by 2 bases and J by 2 bases, with 8 bases between them. The CDR3 here is CASSLSAITDTQYF. The CDR3 nucleotides read TGTGCCAGCAGCTTATCAGCGATCACAGATACGCAGTATTTT.

The chain carries TRBV19 and TRBJ2-1; 12 positions agree with TRBD2. The J segment lost 7 bases and the V segment lost 3 bases, leaving 13 bases of the junction unmatched. The CDR3 sequence is 18 residues long. CDR1 is LNHDA, CDR2 SQIVND, per germline (reference sequence). The CDR3 region has the DNA TGTGCCAGTAGTATCTTTATCGGGAGACTAGCGGGAGCTAATGAGCAGTTCTTC. Amino acid sequence: CASSIFIGRLAGANEQFF.

This clonotype was observed at least ten times. V usage is TRBV20-1 and J usage is TRBJ1-1, with D possibly TRBD1 on 5 matching bases. V lost 6 bases to trimming and J lost 4 bases, with 15 bases between them. CDR3 length equals 13 residues. The germline V gene encodes CDR1 DFQATT and CDR2 SNEGSKA (reference sequence). This CDR3 reads CSARRLGGTEAFF. The CDR3 DNA follows: TGCAGTGCACGTAGGCTGGGGGGCACTGAAGCTTTCTTT.

The chain links TRBV3-1 to TRBJ1-3; perhaps TRBD1 as D (5 bases). CDR1 LGHDT and CDR2 YNNKEL come from the germline V gene (reference sequence). The CDR3 length is 11 residues. V was cut by 10 bases and J by 9 bases, with 13 bases left in between. CDR3 sequence reads: CATRGGGTIYF. The CDR3 bases are TGTGCCACCCGGGGCGGCGGCACCATATATTTT.

There are a few counts of this clonotype. J is TRBJ2-3 and V is TRBV5-1; 8 bases fit TRBD2. The length of the CDR3 is 12 residues. The trim removed 4 bases at V and 12 bases at J, leaving 7 bases unmatched. Germline V gives CDR1 SGHRS, CDR2 YFSETQ. CDR3 in DNA: TGCGCCAGCAGCGCCGGACTAGCTGGCCAGTATTTT. Translated: CASSAGLAGQYF. The whole variable domain, remainder taken from reference TRBV5-1 and TRBJ2-3, is KAGVTQTPRYLIKTRGQQVTLSCSPISGHRSVSWYQQTPGQGLQFLFEYFSETQRNKGNFPGRFSGRQFSNSRSEMNVSTLELGDSALYLCASSAGLAGQYFGPGTRLTVL.

The chain links TRBV6-2 or TRBV6-3 to TRBJ2-5, with D possibly TRBD2 on 5 matching bases. This CDR3 spans 14 amino acids. Germline V gene sequence: CDR1 MNHEY, CDR2 SVGEGT. Trimming pared 0 bases from V and 5 bases from J, leaving 10 bases between. The CDR3 loop is CASSYSGARETQYF. DNA of the CDR3: TGTGCCAGCAGTTACTCGGGAGCCCGGGAGACCCAGTACTTC.

This clonotype was picked up many times. J is TRBJ1-1 and V is TRBV10-3, with D maybe TRBD1 (5 bases). Per the germline V gene, CDR1 is ENHRY and CDR2 is SYGVKD. Trimming shortened V by 5 bases and J by 1 base, and 11 bases separated the two germline ends. The CDR3 runs to 14 residues. The CDR3 sequence is CAISRDRKNTEAFF. The CDR3 nucleotides are TGTGCCATCAGTAGGGACCGTAAGAACACTGAAGCTTTCTTT.

In this sample, this clonotype turned up many times. This chain uses TRBV27 with TRBJ2-7; D is uncertain. V lost 0 bases to trimming and J lost 3 bases, with 12 bases between them. The germline CDR1 and CDR2 sequences are MNHEY and SMNVEV (reference sequence). CDR3 size: 15 residues. The CDR3 protein is CASSLSGGSDYEQYF. Here the CDR3 DNA reads TGTGCCAGCAGTTTATCTGGCGGATCGGACTACGAGCAGTACTTC.

The chain has TRBV6-1 and TRBJ2-7; a weak D match, TRBD1 (6 bases). This CDR3 region has 13 residues. Trimming took 10 bases from V and 6 from J, leaving 19 bases between them. Germline V gives CDR1 MNHNS, CDR2 SASEGT. CDR3 DNA: TGTGCCACCGGCCAGGGGACGGGTCGCGAGCAGTACTTC. This codes for CATGQGTGREQYF.

There are a few counts of this clonotype. The chain employs TRBV5-1 and TRBJ2-3; perhaps TRBD2 as D (5 bases). V lost 0 bases and J 4 bases, leaving 9 bases between the germline ends. The CDR3 has 14 amino acids. CDR1 is SGHRS and CDR2 is YFSETQ in the germline V gene. The CDR3 bases are TGCGCCAGCAGCTTGGTGCCCGGGGCAGATACGCAGTATTTT. Translated: CASSLVPGADTQYF.

This clonotype was picked up many times. The rearrangement joins TRBV5-1 to TRBJ2-3, with D perhaps TRBD1 or TRBD2 (5 bases each). V lost 4 bases, J lost 6 bases, and 18 bases lay in between. The CDR3 has 15 amino acids. The germline gives CDR1 SGHRS, CDR2 YFSETQ. Written as DNA, the CDR3 is TGCGCCAGCAGCACCGGGACCTCAGTGTTGGATACGCAGTATTTT. Translated, it gives CASSTGTSVLDTQYF.

This rearrangement joins TRBV28 to TRBJ1-2; no firm D call. The CDR3 runs 12 residues. The germline V and J ends were trimmed by 3 bases and 4 bases, with 6 bases remaining between them. The germline CDR1 and CDR2 sequences are MDHEN and SYDVKM. The CDR3: CASSFRRYGYTF. Written as DNA, the CDR3 is TGTGCCAGCAGTTTCCGCCGCTATGGCTACACCTTC.

The rearrangement links TRBV27 to TRBJ2-5; maybe TRBD1 (6 bases). Trimming stripped 5 bases from V and 2 bases from J, with 18 bases between. The CDR3 is 16 amino acids. From germline, CDR1 is MNHEY and CDR2 SMNVEV (reference sequence). The CDR3 reads CASSPLTGMGQETQYF. For the CDR3, the DNA is TGTGCCAGCAGTCCCCTGACAGGAATGGGGCAAGAGACCCAGTACTTC.